One T cell receptor beta chain is described in this entry. This clone was seen a handful of times. Its antigen is not yet known. The read stops 3 residues short of the end of the CDR3; the missing end is completed from the germline J gene. This sample is drawn from a study of T cell clonality in common variable immunodeficiency (dated by TCRdb to between 2015 and 2017). Broad study findings and their caveats: According to the authors, finding the cause of the higher clonality in CVID would require sequencing the repertoires of T cell subpopulations. CVID subjects shared fewer TCRbeta clones with each other than healthy controls did (p < 0.0001). Despite equal DNA input, controls averaged approximately 74,000 unique sequences per sample versus about 31,547 in CVID samples. Fewer deletions and N-nucleotide insertions were reportedly observed in CVID TCRbeta sequences, and highly modified clones with 13 or more V deletions were reportedly absent from CVID TCRbeta sequences. TCRbeta clonality was higher in CVID subjects than in healthy controls (t-test p = 0.018), and the increase was most characteristic of about a third of subjects. Differences among patients in the CVID cohort limited the correlations between repertoire features and clinical complications.

The CDR3 has 15 amino acids, counting the end cysteine and phenylalanine. The DNA covers only part of the CDR3, 36 bases in frame from base 1. The germline V end is reduced by 2 bases and the J end by 4 bases; junction bases left unmatched: 4. Sequences SGHTA (CDR1) and FQGNSA (CDR2) are obtained from the germline V gene. Standard criteria, namely reduction of serum IgG, IgA and/or IgM below the normal range together with specific antibody deficiency, were applied for the diagnosis of CVID. A total of 44 subjects (approximately 15 female and some 30 male; age range about 9 to 65 years, mean age roughly 40) were included in the CVID group. Predominantly Caucasian heritage was noted among both the CVID patients and the healthy controls. All CVID subjects had received replacement immunoglobulin therapy for at least one year at the time of study participation. At the time of blood collection, no CVID subject was ill or was being treated with immunomodulatory or immunosuppressive medication. From each donor, roughly 4.5 to 8 ml of heparinized peripheral whole blood was collected. Genomic DNA from adults with common variable immune deficiency (CVID) and from healthy adult controls was used to sequence TCRbeta CDR3 repertoires. Diluted blood was subjected to density centrifugation over Hypaque 1077 or Ficoll-Paque for isolation of peripheral blood mononuclear cells. Genomic DNA was extracted from unsorted mononuclear cells by Qiagen column purification or by a centrifugation-based method.

For sequencing input, CVID and control samples contributed equivalent amounts of genomic DNA. For every sample, a 60 bp segment covering the rearranged TCRbeta CDR3 region was amplified and then sequenced. The immunoSEQ assay, a bias-corrected multiplex PCR with high-throughput sequencing, was employed for TCRbeta amplification. The paper's data handling went like this. Every unique nucleotide sequence was considered a clone and was annotated with V, D and J genes, copy number and frequency. Sequences were labeled productive if in frame, and non-productive if out of frame or containing stop codons. As previously described, Shannon's entropy was used to calculate clonality. The predicted amino acid sequences of productive clones were used to derive the mean CDR3 Kyte-Doolittle hydropathy. Scaled V gene usage was hierarchically clustered using Manhattan distance and complete linkage with the R hclust function. To assess clone sharing by CDR3 amino acid sequence, 12 repertoires per group were resampled over 100 rounds. The repertoires were searched for over 60 published EBV-specific TCRbeta sequences and fewer than 250 published CMV-specific TCRbeta sequences. Two CVID samples yielding fewer than 10,000 sequences were excluded from analysis, leaving approximately 42 CVID repertoires. Held by TCRdb, this immuneACCESS table contains in-frame sequences only and omits some clones. Under half of the omission traces to an unresolved V gene where checked; the cause of the rest is unknown. From that table come the V and J calls and clone size; the DNA was used to work out D and trimming. There are about 28,000 clones in this sample, and none of them is a singleton. The top ten constitute 2.5% to 3.5% of the sample.

Sequencing was carried out using peripheral blood mononuclear cells. The chain is made from TRBV7-2 and TRBJ2-3, with 9 central nucleotides matching TRBD1. This TCR was sampled from a human donor with common variable immunodeficiency. The CDR3 DNA, read in part, is TGTGCCAGCAGCTTAATGGGACAGGGATCAGATACG. This gives the protein CASSLMGQGSDT. From start to end, the CDR3 is CASSLMGQGSDTQYF. Full variable domain (CDR3 extended with the reference TRBV7-2 and TRBJ2-3 proteins): GAGVSQSPSNKVTEKGKDVELRCDPISGHTALYWYRQSLGQGLEFLIYFQGNSAPDKSGLPSDRFSAERTGGSVSTLTIQRTQQEDSAVYLCASSLMGQGSDTQYFGPGTRLTVL.